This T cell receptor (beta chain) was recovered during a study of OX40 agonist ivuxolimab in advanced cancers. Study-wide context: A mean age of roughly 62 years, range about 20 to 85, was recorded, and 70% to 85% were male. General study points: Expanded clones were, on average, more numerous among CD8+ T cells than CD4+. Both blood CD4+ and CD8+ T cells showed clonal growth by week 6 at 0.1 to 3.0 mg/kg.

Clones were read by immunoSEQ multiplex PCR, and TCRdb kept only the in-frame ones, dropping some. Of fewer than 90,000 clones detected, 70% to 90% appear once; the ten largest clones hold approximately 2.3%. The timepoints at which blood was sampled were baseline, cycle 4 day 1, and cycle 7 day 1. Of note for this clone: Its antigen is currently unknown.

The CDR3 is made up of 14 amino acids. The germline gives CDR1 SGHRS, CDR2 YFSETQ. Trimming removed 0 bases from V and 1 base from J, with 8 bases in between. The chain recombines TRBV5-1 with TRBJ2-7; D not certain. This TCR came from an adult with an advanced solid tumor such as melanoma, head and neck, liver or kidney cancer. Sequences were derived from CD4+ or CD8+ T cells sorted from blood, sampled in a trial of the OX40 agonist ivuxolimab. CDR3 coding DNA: TGCGCCAGCAGCTTGGCCCTACTATCCTACGAGCAGTACTTC. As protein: CASSLALLSYEQYF.